This entry is about one TCR beta chain. The antigen is unknown. The read gets to within 3 residues of the CDR3 end, and the germline J gene fills in the rest. These data originate in a study of T cells in women clearing cervical HPV infection. Study observations and caveats: Timing of associations relative to infection is unclear; T-cell subsets were not isolated.

V lost 3 bases and J lost 1, with 9 bases in between. Per germline, CDR1 KGHSH and CDR2 LQKENI. The CDR3 extends over 14 amino acids. The protocol was immunoSEQ multiplex PCR, while the TCRdb copy is restricted to in-frame clones and leaves out a portion. Here the sample table reports about 35,000 clones. The clonotype comes from a woman aged 18 to 75 with a cervical HPV16 infection that either progressed to CIN3+ or cleared (not recorded which). The sequencing input was blood buffy coat. V and J are TRBV18 and TRBJ1-1; perhaps TRBD1 as D (5 bases). CDR3 bases read: TGTGCCAGCTCACCGCTTAGGGGGAACACTGAA. Translation gives CASSPLRGNTE. The whole CDR3 reads CASSPLRGNTEAFF.